This T cell receptor (beta chain) was sequenced in a study of beta chain features in type 1 diabetes. Study-level information: Sorted cells from all samples, numbering about 98 million, were examined. Study-level results: Patients with type 1 diabetes showed fewer VDJ junction insertions and more deletions.

Comments on this clone: Its antigen is unidentified.

V was shortened by 1 base and J by 4 bases, with 12 bases between the two germline ends. Germline assignment: CDR1 SGHDT and CDR2 YYEEEE. The CDR3 runs to 14 residues. What was sequenced were expressed TCRB transcripts, since all of the isolated RNA had been reverse transcribed. Profiling relied on immunoSEQ multiplex PCR, and the TCRdb table lists in-frame clones only, not all of them. The table shows a few hundred thousand clones, with roughly 13% occurring only once. Sequencing was done on a sample of naive CD4+ T cells from blood. This sequence originates from a young man in good health. The chain couples TRBV5-6 to TRBJ2-7; no definite D call. In DNA form, the CDR3 reads TGTGCCAGCAGCTTGAAAATCATGACTTACGAGCAGTACTTC. It specifies CASSLKIMTYEQYF.